A selection of T cell receptor beta chains follows, all from one sample in a study of CXCR3-negative and CXCR3-positive naive CD8 T cells. TCRdb re-analyzed the 5' RACE reads; it lists each CDR3 protein once, without DNA. The data include some 47,000 distinct CDR3 sequences; the top ten clones carry roughly 0.6%. The sample was naive CXCR3+ CD8+ T cells from blood. The receptors come from a human donor in good health. Some clones in this sample may be carry-over from other donors' samples. The CDR3 runs from the conserved cysteine through the conserved F or W.

V gene,J gene,CDR3 protein
TRBV11-2,TRBJ2-1,CASSLGDRVADLNEQFF
TRBV29-1,TRBJ1-1,CSVEDGGNTEAFF
TRBV7-9,TRBJ2-5,CASSSPKGETQYF
TRBV29-1,TRBJ2-2,CSVEAGLSGELFF
TRBV4-1,TRBJ2-7,CASSQIDRAPQYF
TRBV7-2,TRBJ2-7,CASTTGVTYEQYF
TRBV18,TRBJ2-2,CASSVTETYRNTGELFF
TRBV28,TRBJ1-2,CASSRTGGYTF
TRBV7-6,TRBJ2-2,CASSLTGEVGELFF
TRBV27,TRBJ2-1,CASRTLGAYNEQFF
TRBV12-3/TRBV12-4,TRBJ1-5,CASSWESSNQPQHF
TRBV28,TRBJ2-1,CATLGLINGEQFF
TRBV20-1,TRBJ2-5,CSAREELGETQYF
TRBV20-1,TRBJ2-7,CSAMSAHAYEQYF
TRBV4-1,TRBJ2-5,CASSQGTIGVETQYF
TRBV6-2/TRBV6-3,TRBJ2-3,CASSYPGTGTDTQYF
TRBV15,TRBJ1-6,CATHGGDDNSPLHF
TRBV29-1,TRBJ2-7,CSVEAANGAYEQYF
TRBV5-1,TRBJ2-7,CASTRGDSSYEQYF
TRBV7-3,TRBJ1-5,CADPDRLNQPQHF
TRBV7-2,TRBJ2-3,CATTSGGTLTDTQYF
TRBV4-2,TRBJ2-1,CASSQDPQGDYNEQFF
TRBV6-1,TRBJ1-5,CASKEFGANQPQHF
TRBV29-1,TRBJ2-7,CSVLQAPSYEQYF
TRBV12-3/TRBV12-4,TRBJ2-7,CASKGQGWEQYF
TRBV12-3/TRBV12-4,TRBJ2-7,CASRESLVQYF
TRBV27,TRBJ2-5,CASSRDIGETQYF
TRBV6-6,TRBJ2-1,CAHSGGDWVEQFF
TRBV10-3,TRBJ2-2,CAILAKGPHTGELFF
TRBV6-5,TRBJ2-7,CASSYGGPAYEQYF
TRBV9,TRBJ2-3,CAIPGQRTDTQYF
TRBV20-1,TRBJ2-2,CSASRNTGELFF
TRBV7-6,TRBJ2-2,CASSLVPGPGTGELFF
TRBV6-4,TRBJ2-3,CASSDSTSGGGTDTQYF
TRBV3-1,TRBJ1-6,CASSPSRDYNSPLHF
TRBV10-1,TRBJ2-2,CASSEGTENTGELFF
TRBV6-2/TRBV6-3,TRBJ2-4,CASSNPTGGQLAKNIQYF
TRBV29-1,TRBJ1-1,CSALRGVGEAFF
TRBV10-3,TRBJ2-5,CAISGFSGSQETQYF
TRBV13,TRBJ2-4,CASSISSGGNIQYF
TRBV5-1,TRBJ2-7,CASSPGTDLSYEQYF
TRBV20-1,TRBJ2-1,CSAVLGGLWNEQFF
TRBV7-9,TRBJ2-5,CASSRDSFLGSQYF
TRBV6-1,TRBJ1-4,CASSETTGSNEKLFF
TRBV7-2,TRBJ1-2,CASSLEAVDFYGYTF
TRBV7-8,TRBJ2-1,CASSLVLAAGYNEQFF
TRBV4-1,TRBJ2-5,CASSQRTSGEQETQYF
TRBV3-1,TRBJ1-2,CASSRFTGGTYGYTF
TRBV20-1,TRBJ1-5,CSASRSTGGYQPQHF